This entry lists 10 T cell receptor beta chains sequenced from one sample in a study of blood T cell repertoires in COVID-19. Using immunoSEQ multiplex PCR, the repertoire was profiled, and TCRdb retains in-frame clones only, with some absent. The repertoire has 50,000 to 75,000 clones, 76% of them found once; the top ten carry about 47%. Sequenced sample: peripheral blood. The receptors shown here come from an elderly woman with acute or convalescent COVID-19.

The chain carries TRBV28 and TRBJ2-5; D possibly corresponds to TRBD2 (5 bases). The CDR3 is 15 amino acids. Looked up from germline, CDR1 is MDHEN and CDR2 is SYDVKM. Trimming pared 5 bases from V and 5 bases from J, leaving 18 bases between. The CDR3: CASSVGLTRRETQYF. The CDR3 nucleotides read TGTGCCAGCAGTGTAGGACTCACGAGAAGGGAGACCCAGTACTTC.

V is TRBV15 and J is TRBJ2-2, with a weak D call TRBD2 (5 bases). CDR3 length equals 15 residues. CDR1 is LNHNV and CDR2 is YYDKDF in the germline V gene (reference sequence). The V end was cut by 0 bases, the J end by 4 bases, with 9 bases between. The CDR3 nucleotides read TGTGCCACCAGCAGAGATCGGGCGGGCACCGGGGAGCTGTTTTTT. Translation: CATSRDRAGTGELFF.

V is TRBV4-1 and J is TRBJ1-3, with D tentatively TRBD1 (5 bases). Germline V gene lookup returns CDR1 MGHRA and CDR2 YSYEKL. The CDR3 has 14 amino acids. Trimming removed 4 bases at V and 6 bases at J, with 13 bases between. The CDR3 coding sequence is TGCGCCAGCAGCCCCGACAGCATCTTAAACACCATATATTTT. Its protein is CASSPDSILNTIYF.

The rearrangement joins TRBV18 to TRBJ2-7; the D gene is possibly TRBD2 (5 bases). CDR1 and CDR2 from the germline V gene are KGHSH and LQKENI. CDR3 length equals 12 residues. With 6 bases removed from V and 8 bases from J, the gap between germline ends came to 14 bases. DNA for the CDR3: TGTGCCAGCTCCCGCCAAGAGGGCCAGCAGTACTTC. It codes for CASSRQEGQQYF.

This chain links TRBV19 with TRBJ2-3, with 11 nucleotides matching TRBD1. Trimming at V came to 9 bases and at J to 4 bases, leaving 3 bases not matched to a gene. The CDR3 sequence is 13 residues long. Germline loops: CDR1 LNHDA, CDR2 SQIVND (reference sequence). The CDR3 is CASMDRGPDTQYF. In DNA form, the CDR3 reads TGTGCCAGCATGGACAGGGGGCCAGATACGCAGTATTTT.

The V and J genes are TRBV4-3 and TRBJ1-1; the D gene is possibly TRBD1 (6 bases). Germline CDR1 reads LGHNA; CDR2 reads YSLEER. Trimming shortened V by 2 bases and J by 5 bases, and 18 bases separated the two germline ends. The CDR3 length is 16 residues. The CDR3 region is CASSQLWGGPRTEAFF. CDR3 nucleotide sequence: TGCGCCAGCAGCCAATTATGGGGGGGCCCGAGGACTGAAGCTTTCTTT.

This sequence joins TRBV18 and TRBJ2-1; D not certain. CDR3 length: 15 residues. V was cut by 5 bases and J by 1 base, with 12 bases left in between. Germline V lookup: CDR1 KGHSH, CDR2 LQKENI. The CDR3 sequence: CASSDSMKSYNEQFF. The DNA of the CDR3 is TGTGCCAGCTCAGACTCTATGAAGTCCTACAATGAGCAGTTCTTC.

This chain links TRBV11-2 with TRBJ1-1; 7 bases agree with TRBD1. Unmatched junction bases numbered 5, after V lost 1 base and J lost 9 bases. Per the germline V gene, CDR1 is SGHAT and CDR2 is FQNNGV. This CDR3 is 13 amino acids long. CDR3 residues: CASSLGRDSKAFF. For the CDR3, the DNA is TGTGCCAGCAGCTTAGGCCGGGACAGTAAAGCTTTCTTT.

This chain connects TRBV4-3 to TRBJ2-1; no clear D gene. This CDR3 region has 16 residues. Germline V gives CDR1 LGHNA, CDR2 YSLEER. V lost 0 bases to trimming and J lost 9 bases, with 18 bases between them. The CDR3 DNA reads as TGCGCCAGCAGCCAAGATTGGGCCCCAGGAACCCGTGAGCAGTTCTTC. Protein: CASSQDWAPGTREQFF.

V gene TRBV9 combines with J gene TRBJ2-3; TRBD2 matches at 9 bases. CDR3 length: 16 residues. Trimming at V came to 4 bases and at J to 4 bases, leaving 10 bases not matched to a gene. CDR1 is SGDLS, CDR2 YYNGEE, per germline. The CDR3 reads CASSPYVAGEADTQYF. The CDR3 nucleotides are TGTGCCAGCAGCCCCTACGTAGCGGGAGAAGCAGATACGCAGTATTTT.